A selection of T cell receptor beta chains follows, all from one sample in a study of response to subunit inactivated influenza vaccine. From the RT-PCR reads, TCRdb called clonotypes with MiXCR, one entry per CDR3 protein. Altogether hundreds of thousands of distinct CDR3 sequences are present, approximately 7.1% being singletons, with the ten largest covering 10% to 15%. Sequenced material: PBMCs from blood, taken 23 months after vaccination. These receptor sequences come from a man between 50 and 69 years old who received an inactivated influenza vaccine. The CDR3 runs from the conserved cysteine through the conserved F or W. Each record gives: CDR3 protein, V gene, J gene.

CASSAGGDTEAFF	TRBV2	TRBJ1-1
CASSTGAHYGYTF	TRBV12-3/TRBV12-4	TRBJ1-2
CSANRQGVGTGELFF	TRBV20-1	TRBJ2-2
CASSQDTSGYYNEQFF	TRBV4-2	TRBJ2-1
CASSLGLATTNNEQFF	TRBV18	TRBJ2-1
CSVKEVATNEKLFF	TRBV29-1	TRBJ1-4
CASSLGGADDTQYF	TRBV7-2	TRBJ2-3
CASSDPGGAYNEQFF	TRBV10-1	TRBJ2-1
CATSDPGQGHEQYF	TRBV24-1	TRBJ2-7
CASSQRRGLNQPQHF	TRBV4-2	TRBJ1-5
CSATGVYGYTF	TRBV20-1	TRBJ1-2
CASSQDIFAGDGYTF	TRBV4-3	TRBJ1-2
CSASGTGSSPLHF	TRBV20-1	TRBJ1-6
CSARGPGSSYEQYF	TRBV20-1	TRBJ2-7
CASREKGLGGYTF	TRBV6-2/TRBV6-3	TRBJ1-2
CASSLGQEATQYF	TRBV5-8	TRBJ2-3
CASSGRQSSYEQYF	TRBV2	TRBJ2-7
CSAEGASNQPQHF	TRBV20-1	TRBJ1-5
CASSAMTGAGYNEQFF	TRBV7-2	TRBJ2-1
CASRTAQGMNTEAFF	TRBV28	TRBJ1-1
CAISEWQSDTGELFF	TRBV10-3	TRBJ2-2
CASSSLTGQGTQPQHF	TRBV27	TRBJ1-5
CASTPGLANYNEQFF	TRBV12-3/TRBV12-4	TRBJ2-1
CASSPERGTSGYNEQFF	TRBV18	TRBJ2-1
CASSPRTTYNEQFF	TRBV12-3/TRBV12-4	TRBJ2-1
CASSGGQQEQYF	TRBV12-3/TRBV12-4	TRBJ2-7
CSAQVPDEQYF	TRBV20-1	TRBJ2-7
CASSPKTQRGTEAFF	TRBV5-1	TRBJ1-1